One and the same sample provided the 17 T cell receptor beta chains below, sequenced in a study of blood T cell repertoires in COVID-19. Libraries were prepared by immunoSEQ multiplex PCR; TCRdb keeps only in-frame clonotypes and omits some of them. The sample holds tens of thousands of clones, just over 85% seen once. The specimen sequenced was peripheral blood. The receptors originated from a man aged 55 to 70 with acute or convalescent COVID-19.

This chain joins TRBV9 and TRBJ2-5; 9 bases line up with TRBD1. This CDR3 spans 15 amino acids. Trimming removed 4 bases from V and 3 bases from J; junction bases left unmatched: 7. Per the germline V gene, CDR1 is SGDLS and CDR2 is YYNGEE. The chain's CDR3 is CASSPRDRAEETQYF. The DNA of the CDR3 is TGTGCCAGCAGCCCGCGGGACAGGGCGGAAGAGACCCAGTACTTC.

The CDR3 DNA reads TGTGCCAGCAGTTTTAGCGGACAAGAGACCCAGTACTTC. It codes for CASSFSGQETQYF. The V gene is TRBV6-5, the J gene TRBJ2-5, with D possibly TRBD2 on 6 matching bases. The V and J ends lost 4 bases and 2 bases respectively, with 8 bases between them. The CDR3 loop spans 13 amino acids. Germline CDR1 is MNHEY and CDR2 is SVGAGI.

The sample holds a few counts of this clone. The V call is TRBV30, the J call TRBJ1-4; 9 bases line up with TRBD1. Trimming took 4 bases from V and 5 from J; bases not matched to a gene: 2. CDR3 length: 13 amino acids. CDR1 and CDR2 (germline): GTSNPN, SVGIG (reference sequence). The CDR3 here is CAWTDRGNEKLFF. In nucleotides, the CDR3 is TGTGCCTGGACCGACAGGGGGAATGAAAAACTGTTTTTT.

This chain joins TRBV30 and TRBJ1-2; 8 bases map to TRBD1. The CDR3 covers 15 residues. V shed 5 bases, J shed 8 bases, and the junction held 16 bases outside the gene matches. Looked up from germline, CDR1 is GTSNPN and CDR2 is SVGIG (reference sequence). CDR3 sequence: CAWSPWPGGDRGYTF. DNA for the CDR3: TGTGCCTGGTCCCCGTGGCCAGGGGGCGACCGGGGCTACACCTTC.

The chain recombines TRBV5-6 with TRBJ1-2; 8 nucleotides agree with TRBD1. The CDR3 is 13 amino acids. CDR1 and CDR2 from the germline V gene are SGHDT and YYEEEE. The V segment lost 4 bases and the J segment 5 bases; nucleotides outside the gene matches: 4. The CDR3 coding sequence is TGTGCCAGCAGCCAGGACAGGGTATATGGCTACACCTTC. Amino acids: CASSQDRVYGYTF.

This chain uses TRBV5-4 with TRBJ2-1; 7 bases align to TRBD1. CDR1 is SGHNT, CDR2 YYREEE, per germline (reference sequence). CDR3 size: 13 residues. V shed 3 bases and J 8 bases; nucleotides not matched to a gene: 5. DNA of the CDR3: TGTGCCAGCAGCTGGGACACAGGGGATGAGCAGTTCTTC. Translated: CASSWDTGDEQFF.

The chain is built from TRBV3-1 (or the pseudogene TRBV3-2) and TRBJ1-4, with 10 bases fitting TRBD1. Trimming cost V 1 base and J 2 bases; bases outside gene matches: 4. The CDR3 consists of 17 residues. Looked up from germline, CDR1 is LGHDT and CDR2 is YNNKEL (reference sequence). The CDR3 bases are TGTGCCAGCAGCCAAGGAGACAGGGGGCGGACTAATGAAAAACTGTTTTTT. Translating gives CASSQGDRGRTNEKLFF.

The J gene is TRBJ2-6, the V gene TRBV24-1, with a tentative D call TRBD2 (6 bases). The length of the CDR3 is 18 residues. Germline loops: CDR1 KGHDR, CDR2 SFDVKD. The V gene lost 3 bases and the J gene lost 0 bases, with 14 bases spanning the gap. The CDR3 region is CATSDPTGLSSGANVLTF. The CDR3 nucleotides read TGTGCCACCAGTGATCCCACGGGACTCAGCTCTGGGGCCAACGTCCTGACTTTC.

The rearrangement uses TRBV3-1 (or the pseudogene TRBV3-2) and TRBJ1-1; D is unclear. The CDR3 loop spans 14 amino acids. The germline CDR1 and CDR2 sequences are LGHDT and YNNKEL (reference sequence). The ends were cut back, 3 bases at V and 2 bases at J, with 10 bases in the middle. The CDR3 here is CASSHRGSNTEAFF. CDR3 DNA sequence: TGTGCCAGCAGCCATCGAGGGTCAAACACTGAAGCTTTCTTT.

The J gene is TRBJ1-1, the V gene TRBV28; 11 bases align to TRBD1. The V and J ends lost 2 bases and 1 base, in that order; junction bases with no gene match: 0. This CDR3 is 15 amino acids long. CDR1 is MDHEN and CDR2 is SYDVKM in the germline V gene. CDR3 region: CASSLGTGGNTEAFF. DNA for the CDR3: TGTGCCAGCAGTTTAGGGACAGGGGGGAACACTGAAGCTTTCTTT.

This rearrangement joins TRBV3-1 (or the pseudogene TRBV3-2) to TRBJ1-2; the match to TRBD1 covers 8 bases. CDR1 is LGHDT, CDR2 YNNKEL, per germline (reference sequence). V lost 5 bases to trimming and J lost 2 bases; unmatched junction nucleotides: 4. The CDR3 runs 14 residues. This CDR3 is CASSRTGPNYGYTF. CDR3 bases: TGTGCCAGCAGCAGGACAGGGCCCAACTATGGCTACACCTTC.

This chain joins TRBV28 and TRBJ2-1; TRBD2 aligns across 13 bases. The CDR3 is made up of 15 amino acids. Germline values: CDR1 MDHEN, CDR2 SYDVKM. Unmatched junction bases numbered 7, after V lost 5 bases and J lost 9 bases. DNA for the CDR3: TGTGCCAGCAGTAGGACTAGCGGGAGAAATATTGAGCAGTTCTTC. Its protein is CASSRTSGRNIEQFF.

This chain uses TRBV5-1 with TRBJ2-5; TRBD2 matches 7 bases. CDR1 is SGHRS, CDR2 YFSETQ, per germline. This CDR3 spans 15 amino acids. Unmatched junction bases numbered 11, after V lost 4 bases and J lost 5 bases. This chain's CDR3 is CASSASGPIGETQYF. CDR3 coding DNA: TGCGCCAGCAGCGCTAGCGGACCCATTGGGGAGACCCAGTACTTC.

The rearrangement uses TRBV7-9 and TRBJ2-5; D possibly corresponds to TRBD2 (5 bases). The V end lost 2 bases, the J end lost 0 bases, and 10 bases lay between the germline ends. Germline-derived CDR1 and CDR2 are SEHNR and FQNEAQ (reference sequence). The CDR3 is 15 residues long. DNA for the CDR3: TGTGCCAGCAGCTTATATGGGCGGGACCAAGAGACCCAGTACTTC. This translates into CASSLYGRDQETQYF. Full variable domain (rest looked up from reference TRBV7-9 and TRBJ2-5): DTGVSQNPRHKITKRGQNVTFRCDPISEHNRLYWYRQTLGQGPEFLTYFQNEAQLEKSRLLSDRFSAERPKGSFSTLEIQRTEQGDSAMYLCASSLYGRDQETQYFGPGTRLLVL.

The CDR3 here is CASRTSGIQETQYF. CDR3 nucleotide sequence: TGTGCCAGCCGCACTAGCGGAATACAAGAGACCCAGTACTTC. The chain is built from TRBV5-6 and TRBJ2-5, with 8 bases fitting TRBD2. V was clipped by 7 bases and J by 2 bases; unmatched bases: 7. The V gene's germline CDR1 is SGHDT and CDR2 YYEEEE. CDR3 size: 14 residues.

This rearrangement joins TRBV2 to TRBJ1-1, with D possibly TRBD1 on 5 matching bases. The germline V gene encodes CDR1 SNHLY and CDR2 FYNNEI. The CDR3 length is 13 residues. The V gene lost 3 bases and the J gene lost 11 bases, with 16 bases spanning the gap. The CDR3 loop reads CASSDPRGVVAFF. CDR3 DNA sequence: TGTGCCAGCAGTGATCCTCGGGGGGTAGTGGCTTTCTTT. Looking up the rest from reference TRBV2 and TRBJ1-1 gives the full variable domain: EPEVTQTPSHQVTQMGQEVILRCVPISNHLYFYWYRQILGQKVEFLVSFYNNEISEKSEIFDDQFSVERPDGSNFTLKIRSTKLEDSAMYFCASSDPRGVVAFFGQGTRLTVV.

The chain links TRBV9 to TRBJ1-1; D not resolved. Per germline, CDR1 SGDLS and CDR2 YYNGEE. The CDR3 has 17 amino acids. The V end lost 3 bases, the J end lost 1 base, and 19 bases lay between the germline ends. Here the CDR3 reads CASSGEASSEKNTEAFF. DNA for the CDR3: TGTGCCAGCAGCGGAGAGGCTTCCTCCGAGAAGAACACTGAAGCTTTCTTT.